Following are 5 T cell receptor beta chains from one sample sequenced in a study of blood T cell repertoires in COVID-19. TCRdb's copy holds only in-frame clones and misses some; the assay was immunoSEQ multiplex PCR. Of roughly 20,000 clones detected, 89% appear once; the ten largest clones hold about 6%. Sample: peripheral blood. The receptors were sampled from a human donor in a cohort sampled during active COVID-19.

The V gene is TRBV30, the J gene TRBJ2-2; D gene ambiguous. The CDR3 is made up of 13 amino acids. Germline values: CDR1 GTSNPN, CDR2 SVGIG (reference sequence). The V gene lost 1 base and the J gene lost 0 bases, with 3 bases spanning the gap. CDR3: CAWSGTNTGELFF. CDR3 DNA sequence: TGTGCCTGGAGTGGTACGAACACCGGGGAGCTGTTTTTT. The full variable domain, with the rest looked up from reference TRBV30 and TRBJ2-2, is SQTIHQWPATLVQPVGSPLSLECTVEGTSNPNLYWYRQAAGRGLQLLFYSVGIGQISSEVPQNLSASRPQDRQFILSSKKLLLSDSGFYLCAWSGTNTGELFFGEGSRLTVL.

This clone was counted a single time. J is TRBJ2-7 and V is TRBV4-1; 7 bases fit TRBD1. CDR1 is MGHRA and CDR2 is YSYEKL in the germline V gene. The length of the CDR3 is 14 residues. V was clipped by 4 bases and J by 2 bases; unmatched bases: 5. Here the CDR3 DNA reads TGCGCCAGCAGCCCCCGGGACAGCGCCTACGAGCAGTACTTC. Its translation: CASSPRDSAYEQYF.

This clone was recorded only once. This rearrangement joins TRBV27 to TRBJ2-7; 9 bases align to TRBD1. V lost 5 bases, J lost 2 bases, and 7 bases stayed unmatched. The V gene's germline CDR1 is MNHEY and CDR2 SMNVEV (reference sequence). This CDR3 region has 15 residues. The CDR3 is CASSLGQGRTYEQYF. The DNA of the CDR3 is TGTGCCAGCAGTCTGGGACAGGGAAGGACCTACGAGCAGTACTTC.

The chain combines TRBV6-2 or TRBV6-3 with TRBJ2-1, with no clear D. The germline CDR1 and CDR2 sequences are MNHEY and SVGEGT. The CDR3 length is 12 residues. Trimming took off 2 bases at V and 7 bases at J, with 6 bases between the two ends. CDR3 region: CASSYPDNEQFF. The CDR3 DNA sequence: TGTGCCAGCAGTTACCCAGATAATGAGCAGTTCTTC.

The chain has TRBV4-1 and TRBJ2-1, with D tentatively TRBD1 (5 bases). CDR3 length: 13 amino acids. With 5 bases removed from V and 8 bases from J, the gap between germline ends came to 13 bases. Per germline, CDR1 MGHRA and CDR2 YSYEKL. The DNA of the CDR3 is TGCGCCAGCAGCAGAACAGGATTTGATGAGCAGTTCTTC. Translated: CASSRTGFDEQFF.